The 32 T cell receptor beta chains given below trace back to one sample, sequenced in a study of chemoradiotherapy in HPV16-positive cancers. Measured with immunoSEQ multiplex PCR; TCRdb has only the in-frame clones, and not every one. Among tens of thousands of clones listed, 86% were seen once. The material was blood, obtained from a patient who underwent chemoradiotherapy. The receptors here all came from a human donor with HPV-associated anogenital cancer.

V usage is TRBV7-7 and J usage is TRBJ2-7, with 8 nucleotides matching TRBD1. The CDR3 is 15 amino acids. The germline V gene encodes CDR1 SSHAT and CDR2 FNYEAQ (reference sequence). The J segment lost 7 bases and the V segment lost 5 bases, leaving 13 bases of the junction unmatched. In DNA, the CDR3 is TGTGCCAGCAGCCGTTCGCCGGACAGGGTGGGTGAGCAGTACTTC. Amino acids: CASSRSPDRVGEQYF.

Here the CDR3 DNA reads TGTGCCAGCAGCCAAGATGGTGGCTACACCTTC. Protein product: CASSQDGGYTF. This chain uses TRBV4-2 with TRBJ1-2; D unresolved. V lost 0 bases and J 7 bases, leaving 3 bases between the germline ends. In germline, CDR1 is LGHNA, CDR2 YNFKEQ. The CDR3 is 11 amino acids.

This clone was picked up one time. This chain joins TRBV2 and TRBJ1-4; 8 bases agree with TRBD1. The CDR3 totals 14 residues. CDR1 and CDR2 from the germline V gene are SNHLY and FYNNEI. Trimming took 8 bases from V and 4 from J; bases not matched to a gene: 6. CDR3 in DNA: TGTGCCAGCGTCAGGGGGCTGAGTAATGAAAAACTGTTTTTT. As protein: CASVRGLSNEKLFF.

This chain uses TRBV7-2 with TRBJ2-3; 7 bases align to TRBD1. CDR3 size: 16 residues. Germline V gene data show CDR1 as SGHTA and CDR2 as FQGNSA. V dropped 2 bases and J dropped 0; count of bases not matched to a gene: 5. For the CDR3, the DNA is TGTGCCAGCAGCTTACAGGGGGTCCTGAGCACAGATACGCAGTATTTT. It encodes CASSLQGVLSTDTQYF. Based on the CDR3 plus reference TRBV7-2 and TRBJ2-3, the full variable domain is GAGVSQSPSNKVTEKGKDVELRCDPISGHTALYWYRQSLGQGLEFLIYFQGNSAPDKSGLPSDRFSAERTGGSVSTLTIQRTQQEDSAVYLCASSLQGVLSTDTQYFGPGTRLTVL.

The genes are TRBV28 and TRBJ1-4, with D tentatively TRBD1 (5 bases). Germline loops: CDR1 MDHEN, CDR2 SYDVKM. V was clipped by 2 bases and J by 2 bases, with 9 bases between them. CDR3 length: 15 amino acids. In nucleotides, the CDR3 is TGTGCCAGCAGTTTAGAGGCAGGGACTAATGAAAAACTGTTTTTT. The encoded protein is CASSLEAGTNEKLFF.

The J gene is TRBJ2-2, the V gene TRBV10-2; possibly TRBD2 for D (6 bases). This CDR3 spans 14 amino acids. CDR1 and CDR2 (germline): WSHSY, SAAADI. Trimming removed 4 bases from V and 2 bases from J, with 8 bases in between. CDR3 sequence: CASSGRGNTGELFF. The CDR3 coding sequence is TGCGCCAGCAGTGGGAGGGGAAACACCGGGGAGCTGTTTTTT.

This clone has a handful of counts. In DNA form, the CDR3 reads TGTGCCAGCAGACTATTGGACAGGGAGGAAGCTTTCTTT. It encodes CASRLLDREEAFF. The chain links TRBV5-6 to TRBJ1-1; 8 bases agree with TRBD1. Per the germline V gene, CDR1 is SGHDT and CDR2 is YYEEEE. J was trimmed by 8 bases and V by 5 bases; bases with no gene match: 8. The CDR3 runs to 13 residues. The full variable domain, its missing parts supplied by reference TRBV5-6 and TRBJ1-1, is DAGVTQSPTHLIKTRGQQVTLRCSPKSGHDTVSWYQQALGQGPQFIFQYYEEEERQRGNFPDRFSGHQFPNYSSELNVNALLLGDSALYLCASRLLDREEAFFGQGTRLTVV.

The chain uses TRBV27 and TRBJ1-2; TRBD1 is a possible D gene (5 bases). V gave up 6 bases and J gave up 1 base, with 21 bases separating them. Per the germline V gene, CDR1 is MNHEY and CDR2 is SMNVEV (reference sequence). The CDR3 contains 17 residues. CDR3 loop: CASSTQYPRDGNYGYTF. The DNA for the CDR3 is TGTGCCAGCAGCACACAGTACCCACGGGACGGTAACTATGGCTACACCTTC.

The sample holds one count of this clone. The chain employs TRBV5-1 and TRBJ1-3; a weak D match, TRBD1 (5 bases). CDR3 size: 15 residues. The germline V gene has CDR1 SGHRS and CDR2 YFSETQ. The V end was cut by 7 bases, the J end by 2 bases, with 16 bases between. CDR3: CASARGVEAGNTIYF. CDR3 coding DNA: TGCGCCAGCGCTCGGGGGGTAGAAGCTGGAAACACCATATATTTT.

The chain employs TRBV19 and TRBJ1-1; tentative D call: TRBD1 (6 bases). CDR1 is LNHDA, CDR2 SQIVND, per germline (reference sequence). The CDR3 loop spans 15 amino acids. V was clipped by 3 bases and J by 0 bases, with 11 bases between them. CDR3 nucleotides: TGTGCCAGTAGTATCGGGGCAGGGGTGAACACTGAAGCTTTCTTT. Translated: CASSIGAGVNTEAFF.

The chain's CDR3 is CASIRAGRLAKNIQYF. The CDR3, as DNA: TGCGCCAGCATCAGGGCGGGGAGGCTAGCCAAAAACATTCAGTACTTC. This rearrangement joins TRBV5-1 to TRBJ2-4, with a tentative D call TRBD2 (6 bases). Trimming pared 6 bases from V and 0 bases from J, leaving 16 bases between. The germline V gene encodes CDR1 SGHRS and CDR2 YFSETQ. The CDR3 runs to 16 residues.

The chain has TRBV10-3 and TRBJ1-3, with D possibly matching TRBD1 (6 bases). Germline V gene lookup returns CDR1 ENHRY and CDR2 SYGVKD. Between the trimmed V and J ends, which lost 6 bases and 0 bases, there was a span of 18 bases. The CDR3 covers 17 residues. CDR3 in amino acids: CAIRDRVKAGSGNTIYF. The CDR3 nucleotides read TGTGCCATCAGGGACAGAGTTAAGGCGGGCTCTGGAAACACCATATATTTT.

In its sample, this clone was seen once. CDR3 sequence: CASSLVSTNEKLFF. Here the CDR3 DNA reads TGTGCCAGCAGCTTGGTATCAACTAATGAAAAACTGTTTTTT. This chain connects TRBV5-6 to TRBJ1-4; no clear D. The CDR3 covers 14 residues. Deletions cut 0 bases from V and 0 bases from J, with 3 bases between. Germline V gene data show CDR1 as SGHDT and CDR2 as YYEEEE. The full variable domain, rest sourced from reference TRBV5-6 and TRBJ1-4, is DAGVTQSPTHLIKTRGQQVTLRCSPKSGHDTVSWYQQALGQGPQFIFQYYEEEERQRGNFPDRFSGHQFPNYSSELNVNALLLGDSALYLCASSLVSTNEKLFFGSGTQLSVL.

The chain couples TRBV15 to TRBJ1-2; D is ambiguous. Trimming stripped 1 base from V and 3 bases from J, with 6 bases between. The germline CDR1 and CDR2 sequences are LNHNV and YYDKDF (reference sequence). The CDR3 consists of 13 residues. For the CDR3, the DNA is TGTGCCACCAGCAGAGCGCGCGACTATGGCTACACCTTC. Protein: CATSRARDYGYTF.

This clone came up once. V and J are TRBV10-3 and TRBJ1-2, with 7 bases matching TRBD1. In germline, CDR1 is ENHRY, CDR2 SYGVKD. The CDR3 is 13 residues long. The V segment lost 6 bases and the J segment 11 bases; nucleotides outside the gene matches: 12. The CDR3 spells CAIRSGQKTEYTF. CDR3 coding DNA: TGTGCCATCAGATCGGGACAGAAAACGGAATACACCTTC.

The rearrangement joins TRBV5-5 to TRBJ1-1, with 7 bases lining up with TRBD1. The length of the CDR3 is 14 residues. The J segment lost 4 bases and the V segment lost 7 bases, leaving 10 bases of the junction unmatched. The germline V gene encodes CDR1 SGHKS and CDR2 YYEKEE (reference sequence). The CDR3 loop is CASGGTAYPTEAFF. The DNA for the CDR3 is TGTGCCAGCGGAGGGACAGCATACCCCACTGAAGCTTTCTTT.

The chain joins TRBV11-2 to TRBJ2-6; no reliable D call. This CDR3 has 17 residues. V gave up 1 base and J gave up 0 bases, with 10 bases separating them. Germline CDR1 is SGHAT and CDR2 is FQNNGV. The CDR3 bases are TGTGCCAGCAGCTTAGGTGGGTCCCCCTCTGGGGCCAACGTCCTGACTTTC. This sequence encodes CASSLGGSPSGANVLTF.

V gene TRBV2 combines with J gene TRBJ2-7; D gene unclear. CDR1 SNHLY and CDR2 FYNNEI come from the germline V gene. The CDR3 spans 12 residues. V was cut by 9 bases and J by 2 bases, with 11 bases left in between. The chain's CDR3 is CASQAATYEQYF. CDR3 DNA: TGTGCCAGTCAGGCCGCAACCTACGAGCAGTACTTC.

The gene calls are TRBV7-2 and TRBJ1-1, with D uncertain. Trimming stripped 3 bases from V and 4 bases from J, with 12 bases between. Germline CDR1 reads SGHTA; CDR2 reads FQGNSA. CDR3 length: 14 residues. CDR3 in DNA: TGTGCCAGCAGCTTCGGACGCCTGGCCACTGAAGCTTTCTTT. Translating it yields CASSFGRLATEAFF.

V gene TRBV5-1 combines with J gene TRBJ1-1; TRBD1 is a possible D gene (5 bases). This CDR3 is built from 15 residues. Trimming took off 1 base at V and 2 bases at J, with 12 bases between the two ends. Per the germline V gene, CDR1 is SGHRS and CDR2 is YFSETQ. Written as DNA, the CDR3 is TGCGCCAGCAGCTTGCAGGGAGGACGAAACACTGAAGCTTTCTTT. Translated, it gives CASSLQGGRNTEAFF.

The chain has TRBV27 and TRBJ1-1, with D perhaps TRBD1 (5 bases). Per germline, CDR1 MNHEY and CDR2 SMNVEV (reference sequence). Trimming cost V 9 bases and J 2 bases, with 13 bases left between them. The CDR3 spans 13 residues. The CDR3 nucleotides are TGTGCCAGTCGGCAGGGCCCCAACACTGAAGCTTTCTTT. Translation: CASRQGPNTEAFF.

This clone has only one observation. V gene TRBV5-6 combines with J gene TRBJ2-5; unclear D gene. CDR3 length equals 15 residues. The V gene lost 0 bases and the J gene lost 2 bases, with 11 bases spanning the gap. Germline assignment: CDR1 SGHDT and CDR2 YYEEEE. The CDR3 loop is CASSLVALGQETQYF. CDR3 nucleotides: TGTGCCAGCAGCTTGGTGGCCCTGGGGCAAGAGACCCAGTACTTC.

The chain joins TRBV11-3 to TRBJ2-3; TRBD2 is a possible D gene (5 bases). Germline values: CDR1 SGHNT, CDR2 YENEEA. This CDR3 contains 14 residues. Trimming left V 5 bases short and J 6 bases short, with 15 bases between. The DNA for the CDR3 is TGTGCCAGCAGCCCAGGAGCGGTTCGGGATACGCAGTATTTT. Its protein product is CASSPGAVRDTQYF.

The rearrangement links TRBV7-9 to TRBJ1-1; 7 positions match TRBD1. Per the germline V gene, CDR1 is SEHNR and CDR2 is FQNEAQ (reference sequence). This CDR3 region has 13 residues. J was trimmed by 4 bases and V by 5 bases; bases with no gene match: 4. CDR3 amino acids: CASSLDRVTEAFF. CDR3 DNA sequence: TGTGCCAGCAGCCTCGACAGGGTCACTGAAGCTTTCTTT.

This chain uses TRBV14 with TRBJ2-1; TRBD2 agrees at 8 bases. This CDR3 comprises 18 residues. The J segment lost 3 bases and the V segment lost 5 bases, leaving 15 bases of the junction unmatched. CDR1 is SGHDN, CDR2 FVKESK, per germline. The CDR3 loop reads CASSDRRGAPPHYNEQFF. CDR3 coding DNA: TGTGCCAGCAGCGATCGGCGGGGGGCCCCACCCCACTACAATGAGCAGTTCTTC.

The chain combines TRBV6-6 with TRBJ1-1; D is undetermined. V was trimmed by 6 bases and J by 13 bases, leaving 15 bases between them. CDR3 length: 11 residues. CDR1 MNHNY and CDR2 SVGAGI come from the germline V gene (reference sequence). CDR3 loop: CASSPQRALFF. The CDR3 nucleotides are TGTGCCAGCAGCCCTCAAAGGGCGCTTTTCTTT.

This chain uses TRBV28 with TRBJ1-6, with 9 bases identical to TRBD1. V lost 2 bases to trimming and J lost 9 bases; unmatched junction nucleotides: 11. The CDR3 extends over 17 amino acids. Germline CDR1 MDHEN, CDR2 SYDVKM. This chain's CDR3 is CASSLISDRGGSSPLHF. CDR3 nucleotides: TGTGCCAGCAGTTTAATCTCGGACAGGGGCGGGTCTTCACCCCTCCACTTT.

The rearrangement uses TRBV28 and TRBJ1-2; D ambiguous. The CDR3 extends over 11 amino acids. With 7 bases removed from V and 6 bases from J, the gap between germline ends came to 9 bases. Germline V gene lookup returns CDR1 MDHEN and CDR2 SYDVKM. CDR3 sequence: CASTATDGYTF. DNA of the CDR3: TGTGCCAGCACCGCGACCGATGGCTACACCTTC.

V gene TRBV5-1 combines with J gene TRBJ1-1; D uncertain. The CDR3 runs to 15 residues. Germline V lookup: CDR1 SGHRS, CDR2 YFSETQ. Trimming shortened V by 0 bases and J by 1 base, and 10 bases separated the two germline ends. The CDR3 coding sequence is TGCGCCAGCAGCTTGGGTCTGGAAAAGAACACTGAAGCTTTCTTT. This translates into CASSLGLEKNTEAFF.

V usage is TRBV7-9 and J usage is TRBJ1-5; D call uncertain. The V and J ends lost 0 bases and 6 bases respectively, with 3 bases between them. Per the germline V gene, CDR1 is SEHNR and CDR2 is FQNEAQ (reference sequence). The length of the CDR3 is 12 residues. The CDR3 nucleotides read TGTGCCAGCAGCTTAGCGGGTCAGCCCCAGCATTTT. This sequence encodes CASSLAGQPQHF. Based on the CDR3 plus reference TRBV7-9 and TRBJ1-5, the full variable domain is DTGVSQNPRHKITKRGQNVTFRCDPISEHNRLYWYRQTLGQGPEFLTYFQNEAQLEKSRLLSDRFSAERPKGSFSTLEIQRTEQGDSAMYLCASSLAGQPQHFGDGTRLSIL.

The chain carries TRBV7-2 and TRBJ1-1, with 8 bases fitting TRBD1. CDR1 and CDR2 (germline): SGHTA, FQGNSA. The CDR3 consists of 13 residues. The ends lost 5 bases at V and 6 bases at J; junction bases unmatched: 5. CDR3 coding DNA: TGTGCCAGCAGCCCCGACAGGGGTGCTGAAGCTTTCTTT. As protein: CASSPDRGAEAFF.

This clone was found a few times. V usage is TRBV2 and J usage is TRBJ1-2; D remains unclear. The CDR3 length is 11 residues. Trimming cost V 5 bases and J 8 bases, with 9 bases left between them. Germline V gene data show CDR1 as SNHLY and CDR2 as FYNNEI. The CDR3 DNA reads as TGTGCCAGCAGTCCCCCTGAAGGCTACACCTTC. It translates to CASSPPEGYTF.